These 8 T cell receptor beta chains were all obtained from the same sample, sequenced in a study of tumor-infiltrating lymphocytes in oesophageal squamous cell carcinoma. TCRdb recomputed calls from the PCR reads with MiXCR, one row per CDR3 protein. Here the sample spans approximately 10,000 distinct CDR3 sequences, around 50% being singletons. The material sequenced was esophageal tumor tissue. The receptors stem from a male donor with esophageal squamous cell carcinoma.

This clonotype was seen more than once but under ten times. A much bigger clone sits one base away, suggesting this may be a read error. This rearrangement joins TRBV5-1 to TRBJ2-1, with TRBD1 matching 7 bases. The J segment lost 10 bases and the V segment lost 5 bases, leaving 9 bases of the junction unmatched. The CDR3 has 13 residues. CDR1 SGHRS and CDR2 YFSETQ come from the germline V gene. The DNA of the CDR3 is TGCGCCAGCAGAGGGACAGACTACGAGGAGCAGTTCTTC. Protein: CASRGTDYEEQFF. The full variable domain, completed using reference TRBV5-1 and TRBJ2-1, is KAGVTQTPRYLIKTRGQQVTLSCSPISGHRSVSWYQQTPGQGLQFLFEYFSETQRNKGNFPGRFSGRQFSNSRSEMNVSTLELGDSALYLCASRGTDYEEQFFGPGTRLTVL.

The chain recombines TRBV4-1 with TRBJ1-1; unclear D gene. This CDR3 is 14 amino acids long. V lost 0 bases and J 2 bases, leaving 7 bases between the germline ends. Germline V CDR1 and CDR2: MGHRA, YSYEKL. CDR3 nucleotide sequence: TGCGCCAGCAGCCAAGATCCCATAAACACTGAAGCTTTCTTT. Protein sequence: CASSQDPINTEAFF.

This clonotype is labeled as large. The J gene is TRBJ2-2, the V gene TRBV11-2, with no clear D. V lost 2 bases, J lost 7 bases, and 2 bases lay in between. CDR3 length equals 11 residues. CDR1 is SGHAT and CDR2 is FQNNGV in the germline V gene. The CDR3 region is CASSLIGELFF. The CDR3 DNA follows: TGTGCCAGCAGCTTAATCGGGGAGCTGTTTTTT.

V is TRBV11-2 and J is TRBJ2-3; D ambiguous. TRBJ2-1 matches the DNA end more closely, so the J call is doubtful. Germline assignment: CDR1 SGHAT and CDR2 FQNNGV. This CDR3 has 11 amino acids. In DNA form, the CDR3 reads TGTGCCAGCAGCTCGAATTATGAGCAGTTCTTC. As protein: CASSSNYEQFF.

This clonotype was recorded many times. A much larger clone lies a single base off, so this may be a read error. The chain is built from TRBV7-2 and TRBJ2-5; 8 bases match TRBD2. Losses at the gene ends were 5 bases for V and 11 bases for J; bases not matched to a gene: 13. The CDR3 is 14 amino acids. Germline loops: CDR1 SGHTA, CDR2 FQGNSA. The CDR3 region has the DNA TGTGCCAGCAGCCTCCAAGCGGGGGCCAATGAGCAGTACTTC. This gives the protein CASSLQAGANEQYF. The whole variable domain, remainder taken from reference TRBV7-2 and TRBJ2-5, is GAGVSQSPSNKVTEKGKDVELRCDPISGHTALYWYRQSLGQGLEFLIYFQGNSAPDKSGLPSDRFSAERTGGSVSTLTIQRTQQEDSAVYLCASSLQAGANEQYFGPGTRLLVL.

The chain recombines TRBV6-6 with TRBJ2-1, with D maybe TRBD2 (6 bases). The J call may be wrong; the DNA end is better matched by TRBJ2-7. In germline, CDR1 is MNHNY, CDR2 SVGAGI (reference sequence). The CDR3 length is 15 residues. DNA of the CDR3: TGTGCCAGCAGTTACTCCCTAGTGGGAGGTTACGAGCAGTACTTC. As protein: CASSYSLVGGYEQYF.

This clonotype was seen many times. This may be a read error: a much more frequent sequence differs by one nucleotide. CDR3 region: CASSSGLAGGHYEQYF. The CDR3 DNA is TGTGCCAGCAGCTCCGGACTAGCGGGAGGGCACTATGAGCAGTACTTC. This chain links TRBV7-3 with TRBJ2-5; TRBD2 aligns across 15 bases. The CDR3 extends over 16 amino acids. Germline values: CDR1 SGHTA, CDR2 FQGTGA. V was pared by 4 bases and J by 11 bases, with 11 bases of the junction left unmatched.

The chain has TRBV6-8 and TRBJ1-1; 8 bases are shared with TRBD1. Per the germline V gene, CDR1 is MNHGY and CDR2 is SAAAGT. This CDR3 contains 13 residues. The V segment lost 6 bases and the J segment 5 bases; nucleotides outside the gene matches: 5. CDR3 in amino acids: CASRRQGYTEAFF. The CDR3 coding sequence is TGTGCCAGCAGGCGACAGGGGTATACTGAAGCTTTCTTT.